Listed below are T cell receptor beta chains from one sample, sequenced in a study of shared clonotypes between healthy human individuals. Sequencing used immunoSEQ multiplex PCR; TCRdb keeps in-frame clones, though not all of them. Of under 1,100,000 clones listed, 75% to 85% were seen once; the top ten hold more than 0.55%. Sequencing was performed on memory CD4+ T cells from PBMCs. These receptor sequences come from a man younger than 35 in good health. Some clones in this sample may be carry-over from other donors' samples. Each CDR3 is given with its conserved first and last residue. The order of the fields is J gene, D gene, V gene, CDR3 protein. A D gene is named only where the DNA matches it firmly.

>TRBJ1-3|NA|TRBV7-2
CASSLVGNTIYF
>TRBJ2-3|TRBD1|TRBV18
CASSPRTGQGTDTQYF
>TRBJ2-7|NA|TRBV21-1
CASSKVDGGKTYEQYF
>TRBJ1-1|NA|TRBV10-2
CASSVGINTEAFF
>TRBJ2-3|NA|TRBV13
CASSGVGYTDTQYF
>TRBJ2-7|TRBD1|TRBV7-8
CASSFMTGTDEQYF
>TRBJ1-2|NA|TRBV5-6
CASSFGRPYGYTF
>TRBJ1-1|NA|TRBV10-3
CAISTGRAEAFF
>TRBJ1-4|TRBD1|TRBV5-1
CASSPQGVEEKLFF
>TRBJ1-1|NA|TRBV28
CASSTRWLMNTEAFF
>TRBJ2-7|NA|TRBV29-1
CSVVWVGTEQYF
>TRBJ1-1|NA|TRBV5-4
CASSPPRGGTEAFF
>TRBJ1-2|NA|TRBV2
CASSAVVSRRGGYTF
>TRBJ1-4|NA|TRBV19
CASSPRRPGRETNEKLFF
>TRBJ1-1|NA|TRBV10-1
CASTWGGAFF
>TRBJ2-1|TRBD1|TRBV11-3
CASSPGDRGRVNEQFF
>TRBJ2-7|TRBD2|TRBV4-2
CASSQSTRVGGFSYEQYF
>TRBJ1-2|NA|TRBV28
CASSLVQGTYGYTF
>TRBJ2-2|TRBD2|TRBV7-3
CASSQQPAGATGELFF
>TRBJ1-1|NA|TRBV5-1
CASSTGQISNTEAFF
>TRBJ1-2|TRBD1|TRBV11-2
CASSLDGGTGTFGYTF
>TRBJ2-3|NA|TRBV18
CASSPVGDTQYF
>TRBJ1-4|NA|TRBV6-1
CASSDIPGVWGEKLFF
>TRBJ1-5|NA|TRBV15
CATREAGLQPQHF
>TRBJ2-7|TRBD1|TRBV11-2
CASSPVWGQPSPYEQYF
>TRBJ2-5|TRBD2|TRBV4-2
CASSHGTSGEETQYF
>TRBJ1-4|NA|TRBV27
CASRRSFPTNEKLFF
>TRBJ2-2|TRBD2|TRBV5-1
CASSYGTSGTGELFF
>TRBJ2-2|NA|TRBV11-2
CASSLVTGNTGELFF
>TRBJ2-5|NA|TRBV18
CASSPAGARGFQETQYF
>TRBJ1-1|NA|TRBV2
CASSVRQPNTEAFF
>TRBJ1-2|NA|TRBV9
CASSDPGVRGYTF
>TRBJ1-2|TRBD1|TRBV27
CASGLQQGNGYTF
>TRBJ1-4|TRBD1|TRBV18
CASSPRGTVNEKLFF
>TRBJ2-2|NA|TRBV5-4
CASSLAVGTGELFF
>TRBJ2-3|TRBD2|TRBV7-9
CASSAGLLSDTQYF
>TRBJ1-2|NA|TRBV30
CAWTTGGGEFYGYTF
>TRBJ1-1|TRBD1|TRBV5-4
CASSSTGGWDAEAFF
>TRBJ1-5|NA|TRBV6-1
CASCGNRGQPQHF
>TRBJ1-3|TRBD1|TRBV7-2
CASSSDRVHSGNTIYF
>TRBJ1-5|TRBD1|TRBV19
CASSSRGASFSNQPQHF
>TRBJ2-7|TRBD2|TRBV27
CASSLMASGPYEQYF
>TRBJ2-7|TRBD1|TRBV4-1
CASSQATADRTSREEQYF
>TRBJ2-3|TRBD2|TRBV29-1
CSVGSGITDTQYF
>TRBJ1-1|TRBD1|TRBV7-9
CASSIPRGTTEAFF
>TRBJ1-4|NA|TRBV28
CASSPQGGHEKLFF
>TRBJ2-2|NA|TRBV9
CASRPQGGAGELFF
>TRBJ2-5|TRBD2|TRBV29-1
CSVPLAGVRETQYF
>TRBJ1-5|NA|TRBV9
CASSDGSGHSNQPQHF
>TRBJ1-4|NA|TRBV28
CASSRKRGASTFATNEKLFF
>TRBJ2-2|TRBD1|TRBV10-3
CAIRDRGNTGELFF
>TRBJ2-2|TRBD2|TRBV5-4
CASSFGVTGGTGELFF
>TRBJ2-5|NA|TRBV7-8
CASSPPLRDGGKETQYF
>TRBJ2-1|NA|TRBV5-1
CASRGEGDFFF